This entry features one T cell receptor beta chain sequence. The target antigen is unknown. TCRdb reanalysed the RT-PCR reads using MiXCR and keeps one entry per CDR3 protein. The sample lists 35,000 or so distinct CDR3 sequences, about 61% seen once, with 4.5% in the top ten. The CDR3 spans 14 residues. Trimming removed 6 bases from V and 4 bases from J, with 15 bases in between. Germline loops: CDR1 SNHLY, CDR2 FYNNEI. The data originate from a study of yellow fever vaccine responses in identical twins. The study, taken as a whole, reports: Among the twins, the vaccine T cell response reportedly seemed partly convergent and partly personalized.

V gene TRBV2 combines with J gene TRBJ1-2, with D possibly being TRBD1 (6 bases). This clonotype originated in a woman aged 18-29 years who received the yellow fever vaccine. Source: T cells from blood (PBMCs), unsorted or a sorted subset (not recorded which), taken before or after yellow fever vaccination (not recorded which). The CDR3 sequence: CASREQGGGYGYTF. The DNA for the CDR3 is TGTGCCAGCAGGGAACAGGGTGGTGGCTATGGCTACACCTTC.